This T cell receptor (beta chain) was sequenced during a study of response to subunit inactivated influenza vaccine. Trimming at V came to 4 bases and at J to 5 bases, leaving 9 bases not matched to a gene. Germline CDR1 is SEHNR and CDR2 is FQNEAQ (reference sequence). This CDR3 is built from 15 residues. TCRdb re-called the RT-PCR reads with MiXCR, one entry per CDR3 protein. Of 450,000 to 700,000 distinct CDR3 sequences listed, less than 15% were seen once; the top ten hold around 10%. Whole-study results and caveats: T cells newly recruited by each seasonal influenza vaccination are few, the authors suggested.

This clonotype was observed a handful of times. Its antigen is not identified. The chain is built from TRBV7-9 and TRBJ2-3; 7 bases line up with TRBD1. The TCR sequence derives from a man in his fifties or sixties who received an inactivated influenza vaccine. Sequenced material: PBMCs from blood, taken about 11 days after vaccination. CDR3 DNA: TGTGCCAGCAGCTCCCAGACAGGGTTAGGAGATACGCAGTATTTT. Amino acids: CASSSQTGLGDTQYF. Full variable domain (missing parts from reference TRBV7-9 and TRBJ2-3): DTGVSQNPRHKITKRGQNVTFRCDPISEHNRLYWYRQTLGQGPEFLTYFQNEAQLEKSRLLSDRFSAERPKGSFSTLEIQRTEQGDSAMYLCASSSQTGLGDTQYFGPGTRLTVL.